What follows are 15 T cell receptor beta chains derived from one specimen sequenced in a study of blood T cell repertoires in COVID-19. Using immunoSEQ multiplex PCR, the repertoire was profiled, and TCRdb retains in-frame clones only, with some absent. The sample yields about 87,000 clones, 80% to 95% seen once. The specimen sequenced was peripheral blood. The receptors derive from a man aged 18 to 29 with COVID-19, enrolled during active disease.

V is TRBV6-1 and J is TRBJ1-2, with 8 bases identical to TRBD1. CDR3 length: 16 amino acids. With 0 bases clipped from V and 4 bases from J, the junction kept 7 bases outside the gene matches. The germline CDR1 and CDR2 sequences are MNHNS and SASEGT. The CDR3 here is CASSEALTGESYGYTF. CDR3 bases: TGTGCCAGCAGTGAAGCCCTGACAGGGGAGTCCTATGGCTACACCTTC.

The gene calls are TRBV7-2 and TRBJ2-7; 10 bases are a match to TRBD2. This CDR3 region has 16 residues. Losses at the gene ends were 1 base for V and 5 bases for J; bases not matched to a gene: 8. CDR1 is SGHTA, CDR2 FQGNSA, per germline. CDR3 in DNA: TGTGCCAGCAGCTTAGGAATAGGACTAGCGGACCACGAGCAGTACTTC. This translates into CASSLGIGLADHEQYF.

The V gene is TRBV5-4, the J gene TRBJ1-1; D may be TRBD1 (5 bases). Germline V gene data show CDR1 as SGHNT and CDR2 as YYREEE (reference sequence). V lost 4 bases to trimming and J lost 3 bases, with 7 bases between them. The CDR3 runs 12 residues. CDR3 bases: TGTGCCAGCAGCCCGGGGGACACTGAAGCTTTCTTT. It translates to CASSPGDTEAFF. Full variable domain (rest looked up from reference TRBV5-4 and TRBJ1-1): ETGVTQSPTHLIKTRGQQVTLRCSSQSGHNTVSWYQQALGQGPQFIFQYYREEENGRGNFPPRFSGLQFPNYSSELNVNALELDDSALYLCASSPGDTEAFFGQGTRLTVV.

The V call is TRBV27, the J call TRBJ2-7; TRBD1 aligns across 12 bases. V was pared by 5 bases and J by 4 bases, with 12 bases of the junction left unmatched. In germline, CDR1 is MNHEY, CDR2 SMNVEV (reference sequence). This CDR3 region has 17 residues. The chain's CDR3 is CASSIYPGTGGYYEQYF. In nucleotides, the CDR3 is TGTGCCAGCAGTATCTACCCCGGGACAGGGGGCTATTACGAGCAGTACTTC.

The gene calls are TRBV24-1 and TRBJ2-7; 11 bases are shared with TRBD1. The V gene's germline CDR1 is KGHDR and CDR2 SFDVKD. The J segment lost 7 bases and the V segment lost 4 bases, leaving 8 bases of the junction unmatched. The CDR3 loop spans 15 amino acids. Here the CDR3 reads CATSDPGQGADEQYF. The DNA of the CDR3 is TGTGCCACCAGTGACCCCGGACAGGGGGCAGATGAGCAGTACTTC.

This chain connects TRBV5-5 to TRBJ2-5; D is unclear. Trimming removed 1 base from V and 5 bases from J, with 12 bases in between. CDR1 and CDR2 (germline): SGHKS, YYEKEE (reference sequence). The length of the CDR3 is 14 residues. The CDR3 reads CASSLSSGAETQYF. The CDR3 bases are TGTGCCAGCAGCTTGAGTTCAGGTGCTGAGACCCAGTACTTC.

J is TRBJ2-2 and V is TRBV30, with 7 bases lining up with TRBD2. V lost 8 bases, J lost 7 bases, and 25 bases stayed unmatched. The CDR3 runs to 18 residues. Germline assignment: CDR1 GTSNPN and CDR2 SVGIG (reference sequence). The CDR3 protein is CALQRYASGPLKDGELFF. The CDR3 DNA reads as TGTGCCCTCCAACGGTACGCTAGCGGTCCCCTGAAGGACGGGGAGCTGTTTTTT.

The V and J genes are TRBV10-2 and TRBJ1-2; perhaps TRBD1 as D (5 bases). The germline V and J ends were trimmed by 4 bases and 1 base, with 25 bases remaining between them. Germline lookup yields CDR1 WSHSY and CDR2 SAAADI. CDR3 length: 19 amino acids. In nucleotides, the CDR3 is TGCGCCAGCAGTGCCAACCGTGGTCCGGGGGGGGTAAATAACTATGGCTACACCTTC. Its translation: CASSANRGPGGVNNYGYTF.

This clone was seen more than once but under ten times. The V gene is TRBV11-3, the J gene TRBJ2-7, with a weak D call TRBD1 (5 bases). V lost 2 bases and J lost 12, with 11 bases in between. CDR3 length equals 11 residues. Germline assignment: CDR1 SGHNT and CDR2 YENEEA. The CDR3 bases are TGTGCCAGCAGCTTATCTTACAGGACGTACTTC. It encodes CASSLSYRTYF.

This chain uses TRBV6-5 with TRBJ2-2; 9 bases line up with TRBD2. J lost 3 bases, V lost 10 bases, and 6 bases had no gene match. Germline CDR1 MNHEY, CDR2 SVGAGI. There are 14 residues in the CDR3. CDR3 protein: CATNLAGYTGELFF. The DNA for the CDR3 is TGTGCCACCAACCTAGCGGGGTACACCGGGGAGCTGTTTTTT.

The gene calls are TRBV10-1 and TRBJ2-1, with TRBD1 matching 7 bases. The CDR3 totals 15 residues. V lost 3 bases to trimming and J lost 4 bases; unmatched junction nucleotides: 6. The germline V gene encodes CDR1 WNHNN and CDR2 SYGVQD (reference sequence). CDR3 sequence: CASSDSRTGYNEQFF. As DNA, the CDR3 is TGCGCCAGCAGTGACAGTAGGACAGGATACAATGAGCAGTTCTTC.

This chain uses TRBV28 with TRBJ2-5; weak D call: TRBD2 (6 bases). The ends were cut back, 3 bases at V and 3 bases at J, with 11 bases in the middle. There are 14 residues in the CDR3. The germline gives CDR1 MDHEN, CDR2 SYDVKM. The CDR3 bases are TGTGCCAGCAGTTTGGCCGGAGGGGAAGAGACCCAGTACTTC. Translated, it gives CASSLAGGEETQYF.

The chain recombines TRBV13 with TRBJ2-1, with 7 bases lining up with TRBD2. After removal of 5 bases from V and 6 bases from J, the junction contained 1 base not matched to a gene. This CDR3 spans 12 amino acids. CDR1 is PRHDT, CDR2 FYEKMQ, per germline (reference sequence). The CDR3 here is CASSPGGNEQFF. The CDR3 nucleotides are TGTGCCAGCAGCCCGGGGGGCAATGAGCAGTTCTTC.

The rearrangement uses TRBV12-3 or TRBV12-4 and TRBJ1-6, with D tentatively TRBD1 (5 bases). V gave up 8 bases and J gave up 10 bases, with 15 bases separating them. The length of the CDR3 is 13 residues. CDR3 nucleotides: TGTGCCAGCCGGGGGGGATTGGCCTCACCCCTCCACTTT. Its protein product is CASRGGLASPLHF.

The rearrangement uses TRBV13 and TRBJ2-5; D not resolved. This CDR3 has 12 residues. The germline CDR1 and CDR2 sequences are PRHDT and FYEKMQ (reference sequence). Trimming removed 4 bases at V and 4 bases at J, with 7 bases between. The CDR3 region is CASSSQIETQYF. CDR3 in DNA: TGTGCCAGCAGCTCGCAGATAGAGACCCAGTACTTC.